The entry below describes one T cell receptor beta chain. The data originate from a study of blood T cell repertoires in COVID-19. On the study more broadly: Samples came from the United States, Italy and Spain, spanning acute and convalescent COVID-19.

Original methodology: For nucleated cells, counts were estimated from reference gene primer amplification. Clones were read by immunoSEQ multiplex PCR, and TCRdb kept only the in-frame ones, dropping some. V and J calls and clone size follow that table, whereas D and trimming were derived from the DNA. The sample records over 250,000 clones, approximately 83% being singletons. The V and J ends lost 4 bases and 7 bases, in that order; junction bases with no gene match: 13. Germline CDR1 and CDR2: MNHEY and SVGEGT. The CDR3 has 16 residues. V and J are TRBV6-2 or TRBV6-3 and TRBJ2-1, with 7 bases fitting TRBD2. Sequences were obtained from peripheral blood. This TCR was recovered from a woman aged 70-85 years with acute or convalescent COVID-19. The CDR3 DNA follows: TGTGCCAGCAGTTTCCAAACTGGACTAGTGGGGAATGAGCAGTTCTTC. It is translated as CASSFQTGLVGNEQFF.